Only one count was recorded for the clone carrying this T cell receptor (beta chain). The sample carries other DNA sequences with the same CDR3. The CDR3 length is 16 residues. V lost 0 bases and J lost 4; bases outside the gene matches: 4. Germline V lookup: CDR1 SGHRS, CDR2 YFSETQ. The data belong to a study of blood T cell repertoires in COVID-19. Assay: immunoSEQ multiplex PCR; the TCRdb copy retains only in-frame clones and omits some. The table has about 230,000 clones, more than 75% seen once. The sequenced material came from PBMCs or T cells enriched from blood (not recorded which). This sequence originates from a man aged 18-30 years who had recovered from COVID-19. The J gene is TRBJ2-2, the V gene TRBV5-1; 9 bases fit TRBD1. CDR3 sequence (DNA): TGCGCCAGCAGCTTGGGACAGGGGGGTCTCACCGGGGAGCTGTTTTTT. This translates into CASSLGQGGLTGELFF.